Detailed here is one TCR beta chain. The protocol was immunoSEQ multiplex PCR, while the TCRdb copy is restricted to in-frame clones and leaves out a portion. The data show some 200,000 clones, approximately 84% seen once. The CDR3 has 13 amino acids. Trimming at V came to 6 bases and at J to 9 bases, leaving 5 bases not matched to a gene. The sample belongs to a study of blood T cell repertoires in COVID-19. The rearrangement links TRBV12-3 or TRBV12-4 to TRBJ1-6; 7 nucleotides match TRBD1. The sample taken for sequencing was peripheral blood. The source is a man aged 50 or older with acute or convalescent COVID-19. The chain's CDR3 is CASRGTVGSPLHF. CDR3 coding DNA: TGTGCCAGCAGGGGGACAGTGGGTTCACCCCTCCACTTT.